Listed here are 20 T cell receptor beta chains from one sample, sequenced in a study of T-cell reconstitution after alpha-beta-depleted transplantation in children. Preparing the TCRbeta library involved the use of unique molecular identifiers. TCRdb re-derived calls from the PCR reads in MiXCR, one entry per CDR3 protein. Among under 75,000 distinct CDR3 sequences listed, approximately 10% were seen once. Specimen: PBMCs, collected before TCRalphabeta/CD19-depleted stem cell transplant. These receptors were obtained from a boy younger than 18 with acute myeloid leukemia, due to receive a stem cell transplant.

At least ten counts were recorded for this clonotype. This chain uses TRBV7-2 with TRBJ2-3; D perhaps matches TRBD2 (5 bases). The CDR3 is 14 amino acids. V was cut by 1 base and J by 6 bases, with 11 bases left in between. The V gene's germline CDR1 is SGHTA and CDR2 FQGNSA. This CDR3 reads CASSLGGLGDTQYF. In DNA form, the CDR3 reads TGTGCCAGCAGCTTAGGCGGACTTGGGGATACGCAGTATTTT.

This clonotype came up many times. V is TRBV9 and J is TRBJ2-5, with TRBD2 matching over 13 bases. The CDR3 sequence is 16 residues long. Germline V gene sequence: CDR1 SGDLS, CDR2 YYNGEE. The V gene end was trimmed by 3 bases and the J gene end by 3 bases; junction bases not matched to a gene: 5. The CDR3 nucleotides are TGTGCCAGCAGCGCGACTAGCGGGAGGCGAAAAGAGACCCAGTACTTC. Encoded protein: CASSATSGRRKETQYF. Together with reference TRBV9 and TRBJ2-5, the CDR3 gives the full variable domain: DSGVTQTPKHLITATGQRVTLRCSPRSGDLSVYWYQQSLDQGLQFLIQYYNGEERAKGNILERFSAQQFPDLHSELNLSSLELGDSALYFCASSATSGRRKETQYFGPGTRLLVL.

This clonotype was detected ten times or more. This chain joins TRBV11-2 and TRBJ1-4, with 7 bases lining up with TRBD1. There are 17 residues in the CDR3. CDR1 SGHAT and CDR2 FQNNGV come from the germline V gene. After removal of 4 bases from V and 8 bases from J, the junction contained 16 bases not matched to a gene. For the CDR3, the DNA is TGTGCCAGCAGCTCAGGGACAGCATTCACGAAGGGGGAAAAACTGTTTTTT. Its translation is CASSSGTAFTKGEKLFF.

This clonotype was detected many times. The gene calls are TRBV5-6 and TRBJ2-6, with 7 bases aligning to TRBD1. The CDR3 has 16 amino acids. Unmatched junction bases numbered 4, after V lost 2 bases and J lost 2 bases. Germline V gene sequence: CDR1 SGHDT, CDR2 YYEEEE. CDR3 in amino acids: CASSLKGAPGANVLTF. The CDR3 DNA reads as TGTGCCAGCAGCTTAAAGGGGGCGCCTGGGGCCAACGTCCTGACTTTC.

Many counts were recorded for this clonotype. The chain joins TRBV7-6 to TRBJ2-1, with 8 bases fitting TRBD1. Germline trimming cut 0 bases from V and 6 bases from J; bases unmatched to any gene: 1. The CDR3 runs 14 residues. Germline V lookup: CDR1 SGHVS, CDR2 FNYEAQ. The CDR3 DNA reads TGTGCCAGCAGCTTAGCGGGACAGGTCAATGAGCAGTTCTTC. It is translated as CASSLAGQVNEQFF. The variable domain in full, with the rest retrieved from reference TRBV7-6 and TRBJ2-1, is GAGVSQSPRYKVTKRGQDVALRCDPISGHVSLYWYRQALGQGPEFLTYFNYEAQQDKSGLPNDRFSAERPEGSISTLTIQRTEQRDSAMYRCASSLAGQVNEQFFGPGTRLTVL.

At least ten counts were recorded for this clonotype. The chain combines TRBV2 with TRBJ2-7; 11 bases line up with TRBD2. CDR3 length: 14 amino acids. The V segment lost 7 bases and the J segment 4 bases; nucleotides outside the gene matches: 6. The germline gives CDR1 SNHLY, CDR2 FYNNEI. The CDR3 DNA is TGTGCCAGCACCCCGACTAGCGGGACATACGAGCAGTACTTC. Amino acid sequence: CASTPTSGTYEQYF. Filled out from reference TRBV2 and TRBJ2-7, the complete variable domain reads EPEVTQTPSHQVTQMGQEVILRCVPISNHLYFYWYRQILGQKVEFLVSFYNNEISEKSEIFDDQFSVERPDGSNFTLKIRSTKLEDSAMYFCASTPTSGTYEQYFGPGTRLTVT.

This clonotype was observed many times. V and J are TRBV24-1 and TRBJ2-5; 10 nucleotides match TRBD1. The CDR3 is 15 residues long. The V and J ends lost 4 bases and 3 bases, in that order; junction bases with no gene match: 4. The germline gives CDR1 KGHDR, CDR2 SFDVKD. In DNA form, the CDR3 reads TGTGCCACCAGTGAGCCGGGACAGGGGAAAGAGACCCAGTACTTC. This encodes CATSEPGQGKETQYF.

This clonotype appeared many times. The CDR3 DNA sequence: TGTGCCAGCAGCCATCTAGCGGGGGGACAAGAGACCCAGTACTTC. Translating it yields CASSHLAGGQETQYF. The J gene is TRBJ2-5, the V gene TRBV3-1; 11 nucleotides align to TRBD2. Germline V gene sequence: CDR1 LGHDT, CDR2 YNNKEL (reference sequence). V was pared by 3 bases and J by 2 bases, with 2 bases of the junction left unmatched. CDR3 size: 15 residues.

This clonotype appeared many times. The gene calls are TRBV20-1 and TRBJ2-1; 8 bases are a match to TRBD2. J was trimmed by 3 bases and V by 6 bases; bases with no gene match: 7. The CDR3 spans 14 residues. Germline loops: CDR1 DFQATT, CDR2 SNEGSKA (reference sequence). For the CDR3, the DNA is TGCAGTGCCCCTCCGCTAGCGGGCTACAATGAGCAGTTCTTC. It translates to CSAPPLAGYNEQFF.

This clonotype was detected ten times or more. This chain uses TRBV27 with TRBJ1-2, with D perhaps matching TRBD1 (6 bases). The CDR3 runs 15 residues. The ends were cut back, 4 bases at V and 2 bases at J, with 14 bases in the middle. Germline loops: CDR1 MNHEY, CDR2 SMNVEV (reference sequence). CDR3 nucleotide sequence: TGTGCCAGCAGTTCATGGGACACGGCAAACTATGGCTACACCTTC. It encodes CASSSWDTANYGYTF.

This clonotype was detected ten times or more. V usage is TRBV7-3 and J usage is TRBJ2-3, with TRBD2 as a possible D gene (5 bases). Germline V lookup: CDR1 SGHTA, CDR2 FQGTGA. V shed 2 bases and J shed 4 bases, with 10 bases lying between them. The CDR3 is 14 amino acids. The CDR3 here is CASSLEGSADTQYF. The CDR3 region has the DNA TGTGCCAGCAGCTTAGAGGGCAGCGCAGATACGCAGTATTTT.

Many counts were recorded for this clonotype. The chain recombines TRBV7-3 with TRBJ2-1; a possible D gene is TRBD1 (6 bases). Germline assignment: CDR1 SGHTA and CDR2 FQGTGA. V was trimmed by 5 bases and J by 7 bases, leaving 21 bases between them. This CDR3 spans 16 amino acids. The CDR3 sequence: CASSRSGGADPNEQFF. CDR3 DNA: TGTGCCAGCAGCCGCTCTGGGGGCGCAGATCCGAATGAGCAGTTCTTC.

This clonotype was picked up many times. V usage is TRBV5-1 and J usage is TRBJ2-1; 8 positions agree with TRBD1. Germline trimming cut 6 bases from V and 6 bases from J; bases unmatched to any gene: 2. The germline CDR1 and CDR2 sequences are SGHRS and YFSETQ. This CDR3 spans 12 amino acids. The CDR3 region is CASIGTGNEQFF. CDR3 DNA: TGCGCCAGCATTGGGACAGGCAATGAGCAGTTCTTC.

The table lists this clonotype with many counts. CDR3 sequence: CASSPSTTPYTDTQYF. Here the CDR3 DNA reads TGTGCCAGCTCACCATCGACTACCCCCTACACAGATACGCAGTATTTT. The V gene is TRBV18, the J gene TRBJ2-3; perhaps TRBD2 as D (5 bases). In germline, CDR1 is KGHSH, CDR2 LQKENI. V was pared by 2 bases and J by 2 bases, with 14 bases between. The CDR3 runs 16 residues.

This clonotype appeared many times. The chain recombines TRBV6-2 or TRBV6-3 with TRBJ1-1; 7 bases agree with TRBD1. The CDR3 is made up of 15 amino acids. Germline trimming cut 2 bases from V and 2 bases from J; bases unmatched to any gene: 5. CDR1 and CDR2 (germline): MNHEY, SVGEGT. This CDR3 is CASSYPRTGNTEAFF. The CDR3 DNA follows: TGTGCCAGCAGTTACCCCCGGACAGGAAACACTGAAGCTTTCTTT.

In its sample, this clonotype was seen many times. The rearrangement joins TRBV20-1 to TRBJ1-1; TRBD1 matches at 7 bases. V trimming: 0 bases; J trimming: 4 bases; junction bases outside the gene matches: 5. CDR1 and CDR2 from the germline V gene are DFQATT and SNEGSKA (reference sequence). CDR3 size: 14 residues. The CDR3 region has the DNA TGCAGTGCTAGAGATTGGGCAGGGGGCACTGAAGCTTTCTTT. Translating gives CSARDWAGGTEAFF.

The CDR3: CASSSRLNSGTSYNEQFF. The CDR3 DNA reads TGTGCCAGCAGCTCTCGGTTGAATAGCGGGACCTCATACAATGAGCAGTTCTTC. V is TRBV11-2 and J is TRBJ2-1, with 8 bases lining up with TRBD2. The CDR3 contains 18 residues. In germline, CDR1 is SGHAT, CDR2 FQNNGV. V lost 4 bases and J lost 4; bases outside the gene matches: 15. Full variable domain (rest looked up from reference TRBV11-2 and TRBJ2-1): EAGVAQSPRYKIIEKRQSVAFWCNPISGHATLYWYQQILGQGPKLLIQFQNNGVVDDSQLPKDRFSAERLKGVDSTLKIQPAKLEDSAVYLCASSSRLNSGTSYNEQFFGPGTRLTVL.

This clonotype was seen ten or more times. The chain uses TRBV7-8 and TRBJ2-3, with TRBD2 identical over 15 bases. Trimming removed 1 base from V and 6 bases from J; junction bases left unmatched: 8. Germline V CDR1 and CDR2: SGHVS, FQNEAQ. The CDR3 spans 18 residues. CDR3 DNA: TGTGCCAGCAGCTTAGAAGGGACTAGCGGGAGGTTTATTGATACGCAGTATTTT. This codes for CASSLEGTSGRFIDTQYF.

Only a few counts were recorded for this clonotype. This sequence joins TRBV4-2 and TRBJ2-1; possibly TRBD2 for D (5 bases). This CDR3 spans 16 amino acids. Trimming shortened V by 3 bases and J by 0 bases, and 12 bases separated the two germline ends. Germline assignment: CDR1 LGHNA and CDR2 YNFKEQ. CDR3 DNA: TGTGCCAGCAGCCAGGGAGAGGTGAGCTCCTACAATGAGCAGTTCTTC. It codes for CASSQGEVSSYNEQFF.

This clonotype occurred many times. This rearrangement joins TRBV20-1 to TRBJ1-1; weak D call: TRBD1 (6 bases). Germline lookup yields CDR1 DFQATT and CDR2 SNEGSKA (reference sequence). The CDR3 totals 12 residues. The CDR3 region is CILMQGTTEAFF. The CDR3, as DNA: TGCATCCTCATGCAGGGGACAACTGAAGCTTTCTTT.